This T cell receptor beta chain derives from a study of T cells in localized non-small cell lung cancer. Findings of the study overall: Adjacent lung had a median about 55 of the 100 largest tumor clones.

Notes on this clone: Its antigen is currently unknown.

The CDR3 consists of 14 residues. V was trimmed by 4 bases and J by 4 bases, leaving 13 bases between them. Germline CDR1 and CDR2: SNHLY and FYNNEI. Profiling relied on immunoSEQ multiplex PCR, and the TCRdb table lists in-frame clones only, not all of them. The repertoire holds roughly 30,000 clones, with approximately 94% as singletons. This chain joins TRBV2 and TRBJ2-5, with unresolved D. This clonotype was obtained from a woman aged 40-69 years with stage I lung adenocarcinoma. The sample consisted of peripheral blood, taken before any cancer treatment. CDR3 protein: CASSGMEPRETQYF. CDR3 bases: TGTGCCAGCAGTGGAATGGAGCCACGAGAGACCCAGTACTTC.